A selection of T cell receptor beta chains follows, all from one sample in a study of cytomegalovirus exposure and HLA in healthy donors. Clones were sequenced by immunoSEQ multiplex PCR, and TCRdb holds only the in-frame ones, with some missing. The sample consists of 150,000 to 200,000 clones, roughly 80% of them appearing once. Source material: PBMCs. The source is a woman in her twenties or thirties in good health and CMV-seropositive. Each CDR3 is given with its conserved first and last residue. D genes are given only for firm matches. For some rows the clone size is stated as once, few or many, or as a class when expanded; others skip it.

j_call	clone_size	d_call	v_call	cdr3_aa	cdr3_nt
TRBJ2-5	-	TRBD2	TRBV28	CATKAGGRQETQYF	TGTGCCACTAAGGCGGGGGGCAGGCAAGAGACCCAGTACTTC
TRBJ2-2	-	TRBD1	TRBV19	CASSTPGTGYTGELFF	TGTGCCAGTAGTACCCCCGGGACAGGTTACACCGGGGAGCTGTTTTTT
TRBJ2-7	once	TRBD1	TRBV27	CASRPRDSSYEQYF	TGTGCCAGTAGACCCCGGGACAGTTCCTACGAGCAGTACTTC
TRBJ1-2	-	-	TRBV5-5	CASSRVNYGYTF	TGTGCCAGCAGTCGGGTTAACTATGGCTACACCTTC
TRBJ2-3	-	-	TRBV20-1	CSARERDTQYF	TGCAGTGCCCGGGAACGGGATACGCAGTATTTT
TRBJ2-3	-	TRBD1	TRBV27	CASSLARTGGNTQYF	TGTGCCAGCAGTTTAGCGAGGACAGGAGGAAATACGCAGTATTTT
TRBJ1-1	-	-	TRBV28	CASSLRQTNFEAFF	TGTGCCAGCAGCTTAAGACAGACGAACTTTGAAGCTTTCTTT
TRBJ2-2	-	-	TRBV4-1	CASSQVRSGAGELFF	TGCGCCAGCAGCCAAGTACGGTCGGGTGCCGGGGAGCTGTTTTTT
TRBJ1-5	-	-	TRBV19	CATSKLEGAGGQPQHF	TGTGCCACCAGCAAGCTAGAGGGAGCTGGAGGTCAGCCCCAGCATTTT
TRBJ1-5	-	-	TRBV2	CASILASNQPQHF	TGTGCCAGCATCCTGGCTTCTAATCAGCCCCAGCATTTT
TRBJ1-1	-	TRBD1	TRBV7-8	CASSMIEGAVTEAFF	TGTGCCAGCAGCATGATTGAGGGGGCCGTCACTGAAGCTTTCTTT
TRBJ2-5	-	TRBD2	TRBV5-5	CASSSLPGLAGETQYF	TGTGCCAGCAGCTCCCTACCGGGACTAGCTGGAGAGACCCAGTACTTC
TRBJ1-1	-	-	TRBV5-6	CASSPEPLWGNTEAFF	TGTGCCAGCAGCCCCGAACCCCTTTGGGGCAACACTGAAGCTTTCTTT
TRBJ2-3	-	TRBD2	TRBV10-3	CASRTSGGLTDTQYF	TGTGCCTCAAGGACTAGCGGGGGCCTAACGGATACGCAGTATTTT
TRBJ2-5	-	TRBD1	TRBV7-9	CASIQTGTGGTQYF	TGTGCCAGCATACAGACCGGGACAGGCGGGACCCAGTACTTC
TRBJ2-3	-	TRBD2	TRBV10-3	CASSPGLAFTDTQYF	TGTGCCAGTTCGCCGGGACTAGCTTTCACAGATACGCAGTATTTT
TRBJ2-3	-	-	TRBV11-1	CASSFTDRSDTQYF	TGTGCCAGCAGCTTTACAGACAGGTCAGATACGCAGTATTTT
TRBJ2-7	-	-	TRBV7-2	CASSLEAGTTYEQYF	TGTGCCAGCAGCTTAGAGGCAGGGACAACTTACGAGCAGTACTTC
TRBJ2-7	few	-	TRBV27	CASKPNTGYEQYF	TGTGCCAGTAAGCCCAATACGGGCTACGAGCAGTACTTC
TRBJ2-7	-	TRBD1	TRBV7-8	CASSFGTGPYEQYF	TGTGCCAGCAGCTTCGGGACAGGGCCCTACGAGCAGTACTTC
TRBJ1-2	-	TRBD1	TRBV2	CASSRQGGRDGYTF	TGTGCCAGCAGTCGACAGGGAGGACGGGATGGCTACACCTTC
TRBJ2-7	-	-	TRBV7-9	CASSLSQGMVYEQYF	TGTGCCAGCAGCTTATCTCAGGGAATGGTCTACGAGCAGTACTTC
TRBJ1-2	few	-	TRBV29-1	CSVRVAFGQRANYGYTF	TGCAGCGTACGAGTCGCGTTCGGACAGCGAGCTAACTATGGCTACACCTTC
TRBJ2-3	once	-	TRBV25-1	CASSGLNLGVGTDTQYF	TGTGCCAGCAGTGGATTGAATCTCGGTGTGGGCACAGATACGCAGTATTTT
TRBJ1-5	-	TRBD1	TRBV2	CASSIRLLTGEVQPQHF	TGTGCCAGCAGCATCAGACTCCTGACAGGGGAAGTTCAGCCCCAGCATTTT
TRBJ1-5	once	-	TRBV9	CASSVAVDQPQHF	TGTGCCAGCAGCGTAGCTGTTGATCAGCCCCAGCATTTT
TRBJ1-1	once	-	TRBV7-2	CASSLRWSDTEAFF	TGTGCCAGCAGCTTAAGGTGGAGCGACACTGAAGCTTTCTTT
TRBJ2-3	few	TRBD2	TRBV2	CASSIQRGLTDTQYF	TGTGCCAGCAGTATCCAGCGGGGGCTTACAGATACGCAGTATTTT
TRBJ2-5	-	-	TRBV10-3	CAICGGLQETQYF	TGTGCCATTTGCGGGGGCCTCCAAGAGACCCAGTACTTC
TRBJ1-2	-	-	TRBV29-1	CSTEVGSYGYTF	TGCAGCACCGAGGTGGGGAGCTATGGCTACACCTTC
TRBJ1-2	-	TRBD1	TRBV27	CASKGVRGRGDYGYTF	TGTGCCAGTAAGGGGGTTCGGGGCAGGGGGGACTATGGCTACACCTTC
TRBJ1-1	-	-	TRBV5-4	CASSFNRNTEAFF	TGTGCCAGCAGCTTTAACAGGAACACTGAAGCTTTCTTT
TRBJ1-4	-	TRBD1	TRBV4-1	CASSQLDRALEKLFF	TGCGCCAGCAGCCAACTCGACAGGGCCCTAGAAAAACTGTTTTTT
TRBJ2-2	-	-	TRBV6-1	CASRRGELFF	TGTGCCAGCCGCAGGGGGGAGCTGTTTTTT
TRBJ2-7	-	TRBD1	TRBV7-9	CASSHPTTGPNEQYF	TGTGCCAGCAGCCATCCCACGACAGGGCCTAACGAGCAGTACTTC
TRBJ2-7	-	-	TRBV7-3	CASRPQGSYEQYF	TGTGCCAGCAGACCACAGGGCTCCTACGAGCAGTACTTC
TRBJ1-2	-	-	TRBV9	CASSVGRAFRGGDYGYTF	TGTGCCAGCAGCGTAGGTCGGGCCTTCAGAGGGGGGGACTATGGCTACACCTTC
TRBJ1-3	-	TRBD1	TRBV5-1	CASSLGTGHSGNTIYF	TGCGCCAGCAGCTTGGGGACAGGACACTCTGGAAACACCATATATTTT
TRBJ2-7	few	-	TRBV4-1	CASSHLQEGYEQYF	TGCGCCAGCAGCCATCTACAGGAGGGCTACGAGCAGTACTTC
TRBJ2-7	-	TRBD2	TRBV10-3	CASDSGYSYEQYF	TGTGCCAGCGATAGCGGGTACTCCTACGAGCAGTACTTC
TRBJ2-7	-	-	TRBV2	CASSEFLTRPSYEQYF	TGTGCCAGCAGTGAGTTCCTCACTAGACCCTCCTACGAGCAGTACTTC
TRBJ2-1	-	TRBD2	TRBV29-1	CSVSGRDSRFIGEQFF	TGCAGCGTGTCCGGGAGGGATTCGCGCTTCATCGGCGAGCAGTTCTTC
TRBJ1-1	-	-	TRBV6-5	CASRTPTVNTEAFF	TGTGCCAGCAGGACACCGACGGTGAACACTGAAGCTTTCTTT
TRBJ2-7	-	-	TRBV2	CASSGTDLDLYEQYF	TGTGCCAGCAGTGGGACAGATTTGGATTTATACGAGCAGTACTTC
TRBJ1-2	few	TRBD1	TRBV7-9	CASSLETGAHYGYTF	TGTGCCAGCAGCTTAGAGACAGGGGCCCACTATGGCTACACCTTC
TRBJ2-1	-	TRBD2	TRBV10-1	CASSEWTSGSLDEQFF	TGCGCCAGCAGTGAATGGACTAGCGGGAGTCTTGATGAGCAGTTCTTC
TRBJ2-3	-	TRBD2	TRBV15	CATSRKGGGALAGTQYF	TGTGCCACCAGCAGGAAAGGAGGAGGAGCCCTAGCGGGAACGCAGTATTTT
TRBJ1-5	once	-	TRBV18	CASSPATILGNQPQHF	TGTGCCAGCTCACCGGCGACGATACTAGGGAATCAGCCCCAGCATTTT
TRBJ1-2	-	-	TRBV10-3	CAISGGGTDYGYTF	TGTGCCATCAGTGGGGGGGGAACGGACTATGGCTACACCTTC
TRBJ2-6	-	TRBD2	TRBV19	CASSNGGRVTGANVLTF	TGTGCCAGTAGCAACGGGGGGAGGGTTACTGGGGCCAACGTCCTGACTTTC
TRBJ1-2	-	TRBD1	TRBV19	CATGDRGNYGYTF	TGTGCCACCGGGGACAGGGGTAACTATGGCTACACCTTC
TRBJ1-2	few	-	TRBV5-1	CASSLDNSYGYTF	TGCGCCAGCAGCTTGGACAATTCCTATGGCTACACCTTC
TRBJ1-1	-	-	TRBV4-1	CASSNILTREQNTEAFF	TGCGCCAGCAGCAACATCCTCACCCGGGAGCAGAACACTGAAGCTTTCTTT
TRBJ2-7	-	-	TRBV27	CASSPEGGVYEQYF	TGTGCCAGCAGTCCCGAGGGGGGGGTTTACGAGCAGTACTTC
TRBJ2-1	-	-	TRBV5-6	CASSARASSYNEQFF	TGTGCCAGCAGCGCGCGGGCTAGCTCCTACAATGAGCAGTTCTTC
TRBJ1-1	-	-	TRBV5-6	CATGTTIGGTEAFF	TGTGCCACCGGGACAACCATAGGGGGCACTGAAGCTTTCTTT
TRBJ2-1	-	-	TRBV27	CASSLGAQSYNEQFF	TGTGCCAGCAGTTTGGGGGCTCAATCCTACAATGAGCAGTTCTTC
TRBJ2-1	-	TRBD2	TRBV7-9	CASNLLAGANEQFF	TGTGCCAGCAACTTACTAGCGGGAGCCAATGAGCAGTTCTTC
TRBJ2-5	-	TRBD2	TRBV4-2	CASSQEEREQETQYF	TGTGCCAGCAGCCAAGAAGAGCGGGAGCAAGAGACCCAGTACTTC
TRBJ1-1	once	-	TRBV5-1	CASYFEGNTEAFF	TGCGCCAGTTATTTTGAGGGAAACACTGAAGCTTTCTTT